The rows below give T cell receptor beta chains drawn from one sample of a study of long-term antiretroviral therapy in people with HIV. Sequencing used immunoSEQ multiplex PCR; TCRdb keeps in-frame clones, though not all of them. The sample has approximately 18,000 clones, approximately 90% seen once. Sequencing was performed on unsorted PBMCs, taken 0.6 years after starting antiretroviral therapy. These receptors were obtained from a woman aged 40 to 50 with HIV. The CDR3 runs from the conserved cysteine through the conserved F or W. A D gene is named only where the DNA matches it firmly. The size entry is marked missing in some rows and otherwise reads once, few, many or a size class.

TRBJ2-7	TRBV7-2	-	14	TRBD1	CASSPGTGAYEQYF	TGTGCCAGCAGTCCCGGGACAGGGGCCTACGAGCAGTACTTC
TRBJ2-5	TRBV4-2	-	12	-	CASSQAKGTQYF	TGTGCCAGCAGCCAAGCTAAGGGGACCCAGTACTTC
TRBJ1-3	TRBV5-5	-	13	-	CASSNNAGNTIYF	TGTGCCAGCAGCAATAACGCTGGAAACACCATATATTTT
TRBJ1-6	TRBV19	-	17	TRBD1	CASSIPWMTGGNSPLHF	TGTGCCAGTAGTATCCCTTGGATGACAGGGGGGAATTCACCCCTCCACTTT
TRBJ2-7	TRBV29-1	-	18	-	CSVSLTRQVHSSSYEQYF	TGCAGCGTTTCCTTAACCCGGCAGGTCCACTCGAGCTCCTACGAGCAGTACTTC
TRBJ1-3	TRBV5-1	-	17	TRBD1	CASSSQPTGDSGNTIYF	TGCGCCAGCAGCTCGCAGCCTACAGGGGACTCTGGAAACACCATATATTTT
TRBJ1-2	TRBV30	-	13	TRBD1	CAWSVDRVDGYTF	TGTGCCTGGAGTGTTGACAGGGTAGATGGCTACACCTTC
TRBJ1-5	TRBV10-2	-	16	-	CASSEQGIGAGQPQHF	TGCGCCAGCAGTGAGCAGGGGATCGGCGCAGGTCAGCCCCAGCATTTT
TRBJ1-2	TRBV2	once	14	TRBD1	CASSPRGTGSGYTF	TGTGCCAGCAGCCCGAGGGGGACAGGGAGCGGCTACACCTTC
TRBJ2-2	TRBV7-7	-	15	-	CASSRDGANTGELFF	TGTGCCAGCAGCCGGGACGGTGCGAACACCGGGGAGCTGTTTTTT
TRBJ1-6	TRBV2	-	15	-	CASRDISRGPAPLHF	TGTGCCAGCAGGGATATAAGTCGGGGACCGGCACCCCTCCACTTT
TRBJ2-2	TRBV6-5	-	14	TRBD1	CASSRTGGNGELFF	TGTGCCAGCAGTAGGACAGGGGGCAACGGGGAGCTGTTTTTT
TRBJ2-7	TRBV2	-	14	TRBD1	CASSRPLDRAEQYF	TGTGCCAGCAGTCGTCCCCTAGACAGGGCCGAGCAGTACTTC
TRBJ2-3	TRBV7-9	-	14	-	CASSLVAVTDTQYF	TGTGCCAGCAGCTTAGTTGCAGTCACAGATACGCAGTATTTT
TRBJ2-2	TRBV4-1	-	17	TRBD2	CASSQLAGGPDTGELFF	TGCGCCAGCAGCCAACTAGCGGGGGGGCCGGACACCGGGGAGCTGTTTTTT
TRBJ2-3	TRBV9	-	16	-	CASSVSGHISTDTQYF	TGTGCCAGCAGCGTTTCGGGACACATTAGCACAGATACGCAGTATTTT
TRBJ2-5	TRBV7-9	-	14	TRBD1	CASSLRDSQETQYF	TGTGCCAGCAGCCTCCGGGACAGCCAAGAGACCCAGTACTTC
TRBJ2-3	TRBV6-6	-	16	TRBD2	CASSPGLAEYTDTQYF	TGTGCCAGCAGTCCCGGACTAGCGGAGTACACAGATACGCAGTATTTT
TRBJ1-3	TRBV7-9	-	16	-	CASSLVSSERGNTIYF	TGTGCCAGCAGCTTAGTGTCTTCAGAGAGAGGAAACACCATATATTTT
TRBJ2-3	TRBV19	-	15	-	CASRRATAPGDTQYF	TGTGCCAGTAGACGGGCTACGGCCCCTGGGGATACGCAGTATTTT
TRBJ1-1	TRBV18	-	13	-	CASSLELSTEAFF	TGTGCCAGCTCACTGGAATTGAGCACTGAAGCTTTCTTT
TRBJ1-1	TRBV6-6	-	13	TRBD1	CASSPLRGTEAFF	TGTGCCAGCAGTCCACTCAGGGGGACTGAAGCTTTCTTT
TRBJ1-5	TRBV10-3	once	15	-	CAISRGGESNQPQHF	TGTGCCATCAGTCGGGGGGGCGAAAGCAATCAGCCCCAGCATTTT
TRBJ2-3	TRBV5-4	-	18	TRBD2	CASRKGLAGADYTDTQYF	TGTGCCAGCAGAAAAGGACTAGCGGGGGCCGATTATACAGATACGCAGTATTTT
TRBJ2-2	TRBV7-9	once	15	TRBD2	CASSFPRGEPGELFF	TGTGCCAGCAGCTTCCCTCGGGGGGAACCCGGGGAGCTGTTTTTT
TRBJ2-1	TRBV30	-	15	-	CAWNSQGGSYNEQFF	TGTGCCTGGAACAGCCAAGGGGGCTCCTACAATGAGCAGTTCTTC
TRBJ2-7	TRBV28	-	13	-	CASSPPASYEQYF	TGTGCCAGCAGTCCCCCCGCATCCTACGAGCAGTACTTC
TRBJ1-1	TRBV19	-	17	TRBD1	CASSIGQGAASNTEAFF	TGTGCCAGTAGTATCGGACAGGGGGCCGCCTCGAACACTGAAGCTTTCTTT
TRBJ2-7	TRBV27	-	16	TRBD1	CASSPGTGMSSYEQYF	TGTGCCAGCAGTCCTGGGACAGGAATGAGCTCCTACGAGCAGTACTTC
TRBJ1-2	TRBV9	-	13	-	CASSDRVGYGYTF	TGTGCCAGCAGCGACCGGGTCGGCTATGGCTACACCTTC
TRBJ2-4	TRBV5-1	-	16	-	CASSLETAIAKNIQYF	TGCGCCAGCAGCTTGGAAACAGCCATAGCCAAAAACATTCAGTACTTC
TRBJ2-5	TRBV7-9	-	17	TRBD2	CASKVGGGAKYQETQYF	TGTGCCAGCAAGGTGGGCGGGGGGGCCAAGTACCAAGAGACCCAGTACTTC